This T cell receptor (beta chain) was recovered during a study of T cells after yellow fever vaccination. Trimming removed 5 bases from V and 12 bases from J, with 19 bases in between. Germline V gene data show CDR1 as KGHDR and CDR2 as SFDVKD. The CDR3 covers 14 residues. TCRdb re-called the 5' RACE reads through MiXCR, storing one row per CDR3 protein. The table records some 300,000 distinct CDR3 sequences, about 10% of them present only once. This clonotype was recorded many times. The chain has TRBV24-1 and TRBJ2-1; D is uncertain. The sequence derives from a man aged 18 to 30 who received the YFV17D yellow fever vaccine. Material: CD4+ T cells sorted from PBMCs, obtained 45 days after the yellow fever booster vaccination. The CDR3 loop is CATSAAGSPNGQFF. The CDR3 nucleotides read TGTGCCACCAGTGCGGCAGGTAGTCCCAACGGGCAGTTCTTC.